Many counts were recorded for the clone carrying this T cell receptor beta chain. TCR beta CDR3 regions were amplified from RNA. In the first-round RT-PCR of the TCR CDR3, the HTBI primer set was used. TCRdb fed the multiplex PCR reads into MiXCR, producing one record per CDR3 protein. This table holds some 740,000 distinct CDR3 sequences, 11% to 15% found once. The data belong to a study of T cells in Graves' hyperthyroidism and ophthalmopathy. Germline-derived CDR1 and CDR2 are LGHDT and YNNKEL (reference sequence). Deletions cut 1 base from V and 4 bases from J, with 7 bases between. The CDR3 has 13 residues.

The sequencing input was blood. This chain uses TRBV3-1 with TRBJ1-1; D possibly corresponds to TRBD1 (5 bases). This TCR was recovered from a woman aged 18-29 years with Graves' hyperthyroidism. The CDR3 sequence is CASSQAGVTEAFF. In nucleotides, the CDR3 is TGTGCCAGCAGCCAAGCGGGGGTCACTGAAGCTTTCTTT.